The 27 T cell receptor beta chains presented below share a single source sample, sequenced in a study of early T cells in non-severe SARS-CoV-2 infection. TCRdb called the 5' RACE reads again in MiXCR, with one record for every CDR3 protein. The repertoire has around 30,000 distinct CDR3 sequences, roughly 5.7% of them found once; the top ten carry 7.5% to 8%. The sample taken for sequencing was whole blood. The receptors were sampled from an adult who was a healthcare worker with PCR-confirmed SARS-CoV-2 infection or an uninfected control (not recorded which).

This clonotype has just a few counts. The chain has TRBV20-1 and TRBJ2-4, with TRBD1 identical over 9 bases. CDR3 length: 13 residues. V was clipped by 5 bases and J by 3 bases; unmatched bases: 2. From germline, CDR1 is DFQATT and CDR2 SNEGSKA (reference sequence). In DNA form, the CDR3 reads TGCAGTGCTGACAGGGGGAGCAAAAACATTCAGTACTTC. Translation gives CSADRGSKNIQYF.

This clonotype was counted between two and nine times. This sequence joins TRBV24-1 and TRBJ2-2; 7 positions agree with TRBD1. This CDR3 is 15 amino acids long. V shed 5 bases, J shed 4 bases, and the junction held 6 bases outside the gene matches. Per germline, CDR1 KGHDR and CDR2 SFDVKD. The CDR3 DNA sequence: TGTGCCACCAGTGCAACGACAGGGTTCACCGGGGAGCTGTTTTTT. This translates into CATSATTGFTGELFF.

This clonotype was counted ten times or more. The V call is TRBV5-1, the J call TRBJ2-5; no reliable D call. V was cut by 4 bases and J by 5 bases, with 12 bases left in between. The CDR3 has 13 amino acids. In germline, CDR1 is SGHRS, CDR2 YFSETQ. In DNA form, the CDR3 reads TGCGCCAGCAGCGGGAACCAGCAGGAGACCCAGTACTTC. This encodes CASSGNQQETQYF.

This clonotype appeared many times. The rearrangement uses TRBV28 and TRBJ2-6, with no clear D. This CDR3 region has 15 residues. Germline V lookup: CDR1 MDHEN, CDR2 SYDVKM. The V gene lost 4 bases and the J gene lost 0 bases, with 7 bases spanning the gap. The CDR3 sequence is CASSSQSSGANVLTF. The CDR3 bases are TGTGCCAGCAGTTCCCAATCCTCTGGGGCCAACGTCCTGACTTTC.

This clonotype was observed at least ten times. This sequence joins TRBV7-3 and TRBJ2-3, with TRBD2 identical over 9 bases. With V trimmed by 3 bases and J by 1 base, 2 bases remained unmatched. The CDR3 runs to 15 residues. The germline gives CDR1 SGHTA, CDR2 FQGTGA. CDR3 in amino acids: CASSLVAGGTDTQYF. DNA of the CDR3: TGTGCCAGCAGCTTGGTAGCGGGGGGCACAGATACGCAGTATTTT.

This clonotype was counted at least ten times. V usage is TRBV5-6 and J usage is TRBJ2-3, with 11 bases matching TRBD1. J gave up 4 bases and V 5 bases, and 3 bases lay outside the gene matches. CDR3 size: 14 residues. Germline V lookup: CDR1 SGHDT, CDR2 YYEEEE. The CDR3 nucleotides read TGTGCCAGCAGTTGGGACAGGGGGTCAGATACGCAGTATTTT. It yields the protein CASSWDRGSDTQYF.

This clonotype is termed medium-sized. The rearrangement links TRBV20-1 to TRBJ1-3, with D unclear. V was pared by 3 bases and J by 0 bases, with 9 bases between. There are 14 residues in the CDR3. Germline V CDR1 and CDR2: DFQATT, SNEGSKA (reference sequence). The CDR3 sequence: CSASVASSGNTIYF. The CDR3 bases are TGCAGTGCTAGCGTAGCAAGCTCTGGAAACACCATATATTTT.

This clonotype appeared a few times. An end of the junction does not agree with germline; a read error may underlie this. The chain combines TRBV7-2 with TRBJ1-5; D is uncertain. Germline CDR1 SGHTA, CDR2 FQGNSA. This CDR3 has 16 residues. For the CDR3, the DNA is TGTGCCAGCAGCCTAGCCCGGGCGGCTAGCAATCAGCCCCAGCATTTT. Translating it yields CASSLARAASNQPQHF.

This clonotype was seen repeatedly, ten times or more. The chain uses TRBV7-6 and TRBJ2-1, with D unclear. V lost 6 bases and J lost 5, with 5 bases in between. Germline loops: CDR1 SGHVS, CDR2 FNYEAQ. There are 11 residues in the CDR3. The CDR3 loop reads CASSLNNEQFF. The CDR3 DNA sequence: TGTGCCAGCAGTTTAAACAATGAGCAGTTCTTC.

This sequence joins TRBV14 and TRBJ2-1; perhaps TRBD2 as D (5 bases). CDR3 size: 15 residues. The germline V gene has CDR1 SGHDN and CDR2 FVKESK. Trimming took 4 bases from V and 0 from J, leaving 10 bases between them. CDR3 sequence: CASSPGYTSYNEQFF. The DNA of the CDR3 is TGTGCCAGCAGCCCGGGATACACCTCCTACAATGAGCAGTTCTTC.

A single count supports this clonotype. The chain combines TRBV5-5 with TRBJ2-2; D is undetermined. This CDR3 region has 13 residues. V was pared by 4 bases and J by 3 bases, with 7 bases between. In germline, CDR1 is SGHKS, CDR2 YYEKEE (reference sequence). CDR3 nucleotides: TGTGCCAGCAGCAGAAGGGACACCGGGGAGCTGTTTTTT. Translating gives CASSRRDTGELFF.

This clonotype was recorded at least ten times. This chain connects TRBV5-1 to TRBJ1-5; 9 bases agree with TRBD1. CDR1 is SGHRS, CDR2 YFSETQ, per germline. This CDR3 is 19 amino acids long. V was clipped by 3 bases and J by 0 bases; unmatched bases: 13. CDR3 nucleotides: TGCGCCAGCAGCTCCCGGGACAGGGTAGCCCAATATAGCAATCAGCCCCAGCATTTT. Translating gives CASSSRDRVAQYSNQPQHF.

Comment on this clonotype: One end of the junction fails to match germline, which may point to a read error. The V call is TRBV28, the J call TRBJ2-6; the D gene could be TRBD1 or TRBD2 (5 bases each). This CDR3 spans 16 amino acids. Germline CDR1 reads MDHEN; CDR2 reads SYDVKM. CDR3 region: CGSSSTGLSGANVLTF. The CDR3 bases are TGTGGCAGCAGTTCAACGGGGCTCTCTGGGGCCAACGTCCTGACTTTC. Full variable domain (rest looked up from reference TRBV28 and TRBJ2-6): DVKVTQSSRYLVKRTGEKVFLECVQDMDHENMFWYRQDPGLGLRLIYFSYDVKMKEKGDIPEGYSVSREKKERFSLILESASTNQTSMYLCGSSSTGLSGANVLTFGAGSRLTVL.

This clonotype has only a few counts. The chain's CDR3 is CASSPRETATPWGEAFF. The CDR3 DNA reads TGTGCCAGCAGCCCGAGGGAGACGGCGACCCCGTGGGGTGAAGCTTTCTTT. V gene TRBV9 combines with J gene TRBJ1-1; no definite D call. V lost 4 bases, J lost 7 bases, and 26 bases lay in between. The germline V gene encodes CDR1 SGDLS and CDR2 YYNGEE. CDR3 length equals 17 residues.

The chain recombines TRBV20-1 with TRBJ2-1; tentative D call: TRBD2 (6 bases). The CDR3 contains 13 residues. The germline V gene has CDR1 DFQATT and CDR2 SNEGSKA (reference sequence). V lost 6 bases, J lost 9 bases, and 18 bases lay in between. The chain's CDR3 is CSAPNLLAAEQFF. The CDR3 DNA reads as TGCAGTGCGCCGAACCTACTAGCCGCTGAGCAGTTCTTC.

This clonotype was counted at least ten times. The rearrangement uses TRBV6-2 or TRBV6-3 and TRBJ2-7, with D unclear. Deletions cut 0 bases from V and 7 bases from J, with 4 bases between. CDR1 is MNHEY, CDR2 SVGEGT, per germline. The CDR3 spans 11 residues. The CDR3 DNA is TGTGCCAGCAGTTACTCGGAGGAGCAGTACTTC. Protein sequence: CASSYSEEQYF.

In the case of this clonotype: One end of the junction varies from germline; a read error may be responsible. V and J are TRBV30 and TRBJ1-2, with D possibly TRBD1 on 5 matching bases. The CDR3 length is 14 residues. Germline CDR1 reads GTSNPN; CDR2 reads SVGIG (reference sequence). The CDR3 DNA is TGTGCCCGGAGTGTACCGTGGGGGACTGGCGGCTACACCTTC. It translates to CARSVPWGTGGYTF.

V and J are TRBV12-3 or TRBV12-4 and TRBJ2-3; D gene uncertain. The CDR3 contains 13 residues. V was cut by 1 base and J by 2 bases, with 4 bases left in between. The CDR3 sequence is CASSLVATDTQYF. CDR3 coding DNA: TGTGCCAGCAGTTTAGTGGCCACAGATACGCAGTATTTT.

This clonotype has only a few counts. V gene TRBV27 combines with J gene TRBJ1-5, with D unresolved. Germline V gives CDR1 MNHEY, CDR2 SMNVEV (reference sequence). V dropped 2 bases and J dropped 0 bases, with 8 bases sitting between them. The CDR3 sequence is 15 residues long. The DNA of the CDR3 is TGTGCCAGCAGTTTAAAGGCTCGTAGCAATCAGCCCCAGCATTTT. This encodes CASSLKARSNQPQHF.

This clonotype was counted many times. This chain joins TRBV29-1 and TRBJ2-2; 8 bases align to TRBD2. With 5 bases clipped from V and 0 bases from J, the junction kept 8 bases outside the gene matches. The CDR3 extends over 16 amino acids. Germline V gene lookup returns CDR1 SQVTM and CDR2 ANQGSEA. DNA for the CDR3: TGCAGCGTTCGGAGGGAGCGGGGGACGAACACCGGGGAGCTGTTTTTT. It is translated as CSVRRERGTNTGELFF.

This clonotype was observed many times. The V call is TRBV20-1, the J call TRBJ2-1, with TRBD2 matching 8 bases. In germline, CDR1 is DFQATT, CDR2 SNEGSKA (reference sequence). The CDR3 is 19 amino acids. The V gene end was trimmed by 0 bases and the J gene end by 5 bases; junction bases not matched to a gene: 18. CDR3 DNA sequence: TGCAGTGCTAGAGATTGGCGGGTACGAGGAGCGGGGGCCAACAATGAGCAGTTCTTC. Translation: CSARDWRVRGAGANNEQFF.

This clonotype was counted at least ten times. The gene calls are TRBV6-2 or TRBV6-3 and TRBJ1-1; D gene uncertain. Germline V gene data show CDR1 as MNHEY and CDR2 as SVGEGT. The CDR3 is made up of 13 amino acids. Trimming left V 0 bases short and J 4 bases short, with 6 bases between. The CDR3 sequence is CASSYSWGTEAFF. The CDR3 DNA reads TGTGCCAGCAGTTACTCATGGGGCACTGAAGCTTTCTTT.

This clonotype was seen at least ten times. The chain joins TRBV7-2 to TRBJ2-3, with D maybe TRBD2 (6 bases). V lost 5 bases and J 5 bases, leaving 11 bases between the germline ends. CDR1 SGHTA and CDR2 FQGNSA come from the germline V gene. CDR3 length: 13 residues. The CDR3 loop is CASSGDGRDTQYF. CDR3 sequence (DNA): TGTGCCAGCAGCGGGGACGGGAGAGATACGCAGTATTTT.

This clonotype was observed many times. This rearrangement joins TRBV3-1 to TRBJ1-3, with 8 bases aligning to TRBD1. The V gene's germline CDR1 is LGHDT and CDR2 YNNKEL (reference sequence). This CDR3 has 18 residues. J lost 6 bases, V lost 3 bases, and 16 bases had no gene match. CDR3 nucleotide sequence: TGTGCCAGCAGCCAGCCCTACGGGACAGGAATTAGTCCAAACACCATATATTTT. It is translated as CASSQPYGTGISPNTIYF.

This clonotype has ten or more counts. This chain links TRBV2 with TRBJ1-4, with a weak D call TRBD1 (5 bases). Germline V gene lookup returns CDR1 SNHLY and CDR2 FYNNEI. The CDR3 is made up of 14 amino acids. V was cut by 8 bases and J by 6 bases, with 16 bases left in between. CDR3 sequence: CASGRDGGDEKLFF. As DNA, the CDR3 is TGTGCCAGCGGAAGGGACGGCGGAGATGAAAAACTGTTTTTT.

The V and J genes are TRBV6-5 and TRBJ1-4; D may be TRBD1 (5 bases). In germline, CDR1 is MNHEY, CDR2 SVGAGI. V was pared by 0 bases and J by 10 bases, with 9 bases between. There are 13 residues in the CDR3. The CDR3 bases are TGTGCCAGCAGTTACTCTACAGGTAGAAAACTGTTTTTT. Protein product: CASSYSTGRKLFF.

This clonotype was detected only a few times. The chain combines TRBV30 with TRBJ2-5; D unresolved. Trimming pared 0 bases from V and 5 bases from J, leaving 16 bases between. This CDR3 region has 15 residues. CDR1 GTSNPN and CDR2 SVGIG come from the germline V gene (reference sequence). In DNA, the CDR3 is TGTGCCTGGAGTGTAGGTACCTCTGAGAGGGAGACCCAGTACTTC. Its protein product is CAWSVGTSERETQYF.